Below are 18 T cell receptor beta chains sequenced from a single sample in a study of cytomegalovirus exposure and HLA in healthy donors. The PCR had 60 Vbeta and 13 Jbeta primers. Profiling relied on immunoSEQ multiplex PCR, and the TCRdb table lists in-frame clones only, not all of them. The table has about 150,000 clones, 65% to 80% seen once. The material sequenced was PBMCs. These TCRs come from a middle-aged woman in good health and CMV-seropositive.

This rearrangement joins TRBV30 to TRBJ1-3; the D is unclear. Germline V gene sequence: CDR1 GTSNPN, CDR2 SVGIG (reference sequence). V was clipped by 4 bases and J by 2 bases, with 12 bases between them. The length of the CDR3 is 14 residues. Here the CDR3 reads CAWTYSQPGNTIYF. CDR3 nucleotides: TGTGCCTGGACTTACTCACAGCCTGGAAACACCATATATTTT.

The gene calls are TRBV5-4 and TRBJ2-5, with D possibly being TRBD1 (6 bases). CDR1 and CDR2 from the germline V gene are SGHNT and YYREEE (reference sequence). The CDR3 sequence is 14 residues long. The germline V and J ends were trimmed by 2 bases and 2 bases, with 10 bases remaining between them. The DNA for the CDR3 is TGTGCCAGCAGCTTAGCCGGGACACAAGAGACCCAGTACTTC. Its translation: CASSLAGTQETQYF.

The chain is built from TRBV19 and TRBJ2-2, with D perhaps matching TRBD1 (6 bases). The V end lost 6 bases, the J end lost 2 bases, and 13 bases lay between the germline ends. The CDR3 contains 15 residues. Per the germline V gene, CDR1 is LNHDA and CDR2 is SQIVND (reference sequence). This CDR3 is CASRQGTINTGELFF. CDR3 in DNA: TGTGCCAGTAGACAAGGGACAATTAACACCGGGGAGCTGTTTTTT.

The chain couples TRBV6-5 to TRBJ1-2; no clear D gene. The V gene's germline CDR1 is MNHEY and CDR2 SVGAGI. The CDR3 is 12 amino acids. Trimming took off 8 bases at V and 4 bases at J, with 11 bases between the two ends. As DNA, the CDR3 is TGTGCCAGCTTTGAAGCCCCCTATGGCTACACCTTC. Translation gives CASFEAPYGYTF.

The chain is built from TRBV4-1 and TRBJ1-2, with 7 bases fitting TRBD1. Trimming cost V 2 bases and J 5 bases; bases outside gene matches: 8. Germline V gene sequence: CDR1 MGHRA, CDR2 YSYEKL. The CDR3 is 15 residues long. The CDR3 spells CASSQTSGTAYGYTF. The CDR3, as DNA: TGCGCCAGCAGCCAAACCTCCGGGACAGCTTATGGCTACACCTTC.

The V and J genes are TRBV6-1 and TRBJ1-1, with a possible D match to TRBD1 (5 bases). This CDR3 comprises 14 residues. V lost 6 bases to trimming and J lost 4 bases, with 15 bases between them. CDR1 MNHNS and CDR2 SASEGT come from the germline V gene. Written as DNA, the CDR3 is TGTGCCAGCAGAAGACTTTCAGGGCCCACTGAAGCTTTCTTT. This gives the protein CASRRLSGPTEAFF.

Of note for this clone: The same CDR3 can be traced to other DNA sequences in this sample. The chain combines TRBV5-1 with TRBJ2-7; no clear D. This CDR3 region has 13 residues. With 0 bases removed from V and 6 bases from J, the gap between germline ends came to 10 bases. Per germline, CDR1 SGHRS and CDR2 YFSETQ. This CDR3 reads CASSLAGGREQYF. The DNA of the CDR3 is TGCGCCAGCAGCTTGGCCGGCGGTCGCGAGCAGTACTTC.

This sequence joins TRBV30 and TRBJ1-1; D not certain. The germline V and J ends were trimmed by 4 bases and 0 bases, with 9 bases remaining between them. Germline V gene data show CDR1 as GTSNPN and CDR2 as SVGIG (reference sequence). The CDR3 is made up of 13 amino acids. The CDR3 DNA reads as TGTGCCTGGATCCGGGAGATGAACACTGAAGCTTTCTTT. Translation: CAWIREMNTEAFF. Based on the CDR3 plus reference TRBV30 and TRBJ1-1, the full variable domain is SQTIHQWPATLVQPVGSPLSLECTVEGTSNPNLYWYRQAAGRGLQLLFYSVGIGQISSEVPQNLSASRPQDRQFILSSKKLLLSDSGFYLCAWIREMNTEAFFGQGTRLTVV.

This clone was observed a handful of times. This sequence joins TRBV6-1 and TRBJ2-2; D unclear. V was cut by 6 bases and J by 7 bases, with 9 bases left in between. The CDR3 length is 12 residues. Germline V gene lookup returns CDR1 MNHNS and CDR2 SASEGT. CDR3 in amino acids: CASSDSLGELFF. The CDR3, as DNA: TGTGCCAGCAGCGACTCCCTCGGGGAGCTGTTTTTT.

This clone showed up just once. The chain is built from TRBV5-5 and TRBJ1-2, with 7 nucleotides matching TRBD1. This CDR3 spans 15 amino acids. Germline trimming cut 0 bases from V and 3 bases from J; bases unmatched to any gene: 5. The germline gives CDR1 SGHKS, CDR2 YYEKEE (reference sequence). The CDR3 protein is CASSLAEGADYGYTF. The CDR3 region has the DNA TGTGCCAGCAGCTTGGCCGAGGGGGCAGACTATGGCTACACCTTC.

This clone showed up just a few times. The V gene is TRBV28, the J gene TRBJ2-7; D not certain. Germline lookup yields CDR1 MDHEN and CDR2 SYDVKM. Trimming took off 4 bases at V and 3 bases at J, with 13 bases between the two ends. This CDR3 has 14 amino acids. CDR3 residues: CASSSFAVIYEQYF. The CDR3 DNA follows: TGTGCCAGCAGTTCGTTTGCAGTAATCTACGAGCAGTACTTC.

This chain uses TRBV4-2 with TRBJ2-6; 10 bases match TRBD1. Germline V CDR1 and CDR2: LGHNA, YNFKEQ. The CDR3 runs 19 residues. V lost 1 base, J lost 1 base, and 7 bases stayed unmatched. In DNA, the CDR3 is TGTGCCAGCAGCCAAGCCCCGGGACAGGGGACGTCTGGGGCCAACGTCCTGACTTTC. It codes for CASSQAPGQGTSGANVLTF.

This sequence joins TRBV13 and TRBJ1-1, with 8 nucleotides matching TRBD1. Germline lookup yields CDR1 PRHDT and CDR2 FYEKMQ (reference sequence). The CDR3 extends over 14 amino acids. The V segment lost 2 bases and the J segment 11 bases; nucleotides outside the gene matches: 10. The CDR3 sequence is CASSLFRTGSGAFF. The CDR3 DNA follows: TGTGCCAGCAGCTTATTTCGGACAGGGAGTGGTGCTTTCTTT.

The V and J genes are TRBV19 and TRBJ1-6, with D uncertain. Between the trimmed V and J ends, which lost 9 bases and 8 bases, there was a span of 17 bases. Per germline, CDR1 LNHDA and CDR2 SQIVND (reference sequence). The CDR3 is 14 residues long. The chain's CDR3 is CASKRTSADSPLHF. Written as DNA, the CDR3 is TGTGCCAGCAAAAGGACTTCGGCGGATTCACCCCTCCACTTT.

This chain links TRBV21-1 with TRBJ2-4; the table's D gene call, TRBD1, was not cross checked with the DNA. TRBV21-1 constitutes a pseudogene. The CDR3 length is 20 residues. This CDR3 is CASSKKSRGQGLGAKNIQYF. DNA for the CDR3: TGTGCCAGCAGCAAAAAGTCGAGAGGTCAGGGCTTAGGAGCCAAAAACATTCAGTACTTC.

V gene TRBV28 combines with J gene TRBJ1-5; D may be TRBD1 (5 bases). CDR1 is MDHEN and CDR2 is SYDVKM in the germline V gene. Trimming removed 5 bases at V and 6 bases at J, with 17 bases between. This CDR3 has 15 amino acids. The CDR3 DNA follows: TGTGCCAGCAGTCCCGGGACTCTATTGGGTCAGCCCCAGCATTTT. Amino acid sequence: CASSPGTLLGQPQHF. The full variable domain, completed using reference TRBV28 and TRBJ1-5, is DVKVTQSSRYLVKRTGEKVFLECVQDMDHENMFWYRQDPGLGLRLIYFSYDVKMKEKGDIPEGYSVSREKKERFSLILESASTNQTSMYLCASSPGTLLGQPQHFGDGTRLSIL.

The gene calls are TRBV29-1 and TRBJ1-2, with a tentative D call TRBD1 (5 bases). The CDR3 consists of 12 residues. Germline CDR1 and CDR2: SQVTM and ANQGSEA. The V end was cut by 1 base, the J end by 4 bases, with 7 bases between. CDR3 nucleotide sequence: TGCAGCGTTGAAGTCCAGGGCTATGGCTACACCTTC. It yields the protein CSVEVQGYGYTF.

About this clone: The junction differs from germline at one of its ends, possibly a read error. V gene TRBV5-1 combines with J gene TRBJ1-4; D is perhaps TRBD1 (6 bases). The germline V gene has CDR1 SGHRS and CDR2 YFSETQ. This CDR3 contains 15 residues. CDR3 loop: CASTLQGMENEKLFF. CDR3 nucleotide sequence: TGCGCCAGCACCTTGCAGGGGATGGAGAATGAAAAACTGTTTTTT. Supplemented by reference TRBV5-1 and TRBJ1-4, the full variable domain reads KAGVTQTPRYLIKTRGQQVTLSCSPISGHRSVSWYQQTPGQGLQFLFEYFSETQRNKGNFPGRFSGRQFSNSRSEMNVSTLELGDSALYLCASTLQGMENEKLFFGSGTQLSVL.